This is a list of T cell receptor beta chains from one sample in a study of T cell responses to AZD1222 COVID-19 vaccine. Here immunoSEQ multiplex PCR was the method, and the copy in TCRdb shows in-frame clones only, minus some. Of more than 150,000 clones in the sample, less than 95% are singletons; the top ten hold about 0.6%. Sequenced material: peripheral blood, taken on day 0 of AZD1222 vaccination. The source is an adult in good health. Each CDR3 is given with its conserved first and last residue. Fields, in order: clone size, D gene, V gene, J gene, CDR3 protein, CDR3 DNA. The D gene is left open where the match is weak. Rows give clone size only sometimes, using once, few, many, or a class for an expanded clone.

size: few; D: NA; V: TRBV7-9; J: TRBJ1-2; CDR3: CASSQNLGTGDGGYTF; DNA: TGTGCCAGCAGCCAGAACTTAGGAACAGGAGATGGGGGCTACACCTTC
size: NA; D: TRBD1; V: TRBV18; J: TRBJ1-2; CDR3: CASLRDRGQGAYGYTF; DNA: TGTGCCAGCCTCCGGGACAGGGGGCAGGGTGCCTATGGCTACACCTTC
size: NA; D: NA; V: TRBV6-2/TRBV6-3; J: TRBJ1-3; CDR3: CASSYSAGNTIYF; DNA: TGTGCCAGCAGTTACTCGGCTGGAAACACCATATATTTT
size: NA; D: NA; V: TRBV13; J: TRBJ1-6; CDR3: CASSLSDSPLHF; DNA: TGTGCCAGCAGCTTATCGGATTCACCCCTCCACTTT
size: NA; D: NA; V: TRBV5-4; J: TRBJ2-3; CDR3: CASSPQGGLTDTQYF; DNA: TGTGCCAGCAGCCCACAGGGCGGCCTCACAGATACGCAGTATTTT
size: NA; D: NA; V: TRBV13; J: TRBJ1-2; CDR3: CASSLVRQDYGYTF; DNA: TGTGCCAGCAGCTTAGTGCGACAAGACTATGGCTACACCTTC
size: NA; D: TRBD1; V: TRBV7-9; J: TRBJ2-2; CDR3: CASSWGQGNTGELFF; DNA: TGTGCCAGCAGCTGGGGACAGGGGAACACCGGGGAGCTGTTTTTT
size: NA; D: NA; V: TRBV4-1; J: TRBJ1-2; CDR3: CASSQVVGAGYGYTF; DNA: TGCGCCAGCAGCCAAGTAGTGGGGGCAGGGTATGGCTACACCTTC
size: once; D: TRBD2; V: TRBV28; J: TRBJ2-5; CDR3: CASIPTSGGQETQYF; DNA: TGTGCCAGCATTCCTACTAGCGGGGGACAAGAGACCCAGTACTTC
size: NA; D: NA; V: TRBV27; J: TRBJ2-3; CDR3: CASSWGLSASTDTQYF; DNA: TGTGCCAGCAGTTGGGGGTTGAGTGCTAGCACAGATACGCAGTATTTT
size: NA; D: NA; V: TRBV4-2; J: TRBJ1-4; CDR3: CASSQDDRGGRGEKLFF; DNA: TGTGCCAGCAGCCAAGATGATCGGGGGGGGCGCGGTGAAAAACTGTTTTTT
size: NA; D: NA; V: TRBV9; J: TRBJ1-2; CDR3: CASSVATDRSYGYTF; DNA: TGTGCCAGCAGCGTAGCCACAGACCGCTCCTATGGCTACACCTTC
size: NA; D: NA; V: TRBV5-1; J: TRBJ1-2; CDR3: CASSLAGGYGYTF; DNA: TGCGCCAGCAGCTTGGCGGGGGGCTATGGCTACACCTTC
size: NA; D: NA; V: TRBV11-2; J: TRBJ2-7; CDR3: CASSLVGPSEQYF; DNA: TGTGCCAGCAGCTTAGTAGGGCCTAGTGAGCAGTACTTC
size: NA; D: NA; V: TRBV19; J: TRBJ2-1; CDR3: CASSIVPGRNEQFF; DNA: TGTGCCAGTAGTATCGTACCGGGACGCAATGAGCAGTTCTTC
size: NA; D: NA; V: TRBV28; J: TRBJ1-6; CDR3: CASSLTAGRSPLHF; DNA: TGTGCCAGCAGTTTGACGGCAGGACGTTCACCCCTCCACTTT